A single sample gave rise to the 8 T cell receptor beta chains below, sequenced in a study of human thymus T cells. Data came from immunoSEQ multiplex PCR; TCRdb stores just in-frame clones and leaves some out. Among approximately 49,000 clones listed, approximately 95% were seen once. The sample comprised blood. The receptors were gathered from a girl less than two years old with a congenital heart defect but otherwise immunologically healthy.

This clone was recorded a few times. This chain links TRBV4-1 with TRBJ2-2, with unresolved D. The CDR3 consists of 13 residues. V was cut by 0 bases and J by 9 bases, with 8 bases left in between. CDR1 and CDR2 (germline): MGHRA, YSYEKL. The CDR3 sequence: CASSQELLRELFF. The CDR3, as DNA: TGCGCCAGCAGCCAAGAACTGCTGCGGGAGCTGTTTTTT.

V usage is TRBV14 and J usage is TRBJ2-1; possible D gene TRBD2, 5 bases. Trimming left V 2 bases short and J 0 bases short, with 8 bases between. The germline CDR1 and CDR2 sequences are SGHDN and FVKESK. This CDR3 is built from 15 residues. CDR3 DNA: TGTGCCAGCAGCCAACTGCGGGCCTCCTACAATGAGCAGTTCTTC. Translating gives CASSQLRASYNEQFF.

The chain links TRBV29-1 to TRBJ2-5; D may be TRBD1 (6 bases). Trimming cost V 7 bases and J 5 bases, with 11 bases left between them. Germline-derived CDR1 and CDR2 are SQVTM and ANQGSEA. This CDR3 comprises 11 residues. This CDR3 reads CSATTGETQYF. As DNA, the CDR3 is TGCAGCGCCACTACAGGGGAGACCCAGTACTTC.

This chain joins TRBV19 and TRBJ1-2; D is possibly TRBD1 (6 bases). The CDR3 loop spans 16 amino acids. Per germline, CDR1 LNHDA and CDR2 SQIVND (reference sequence). V lost 3 bases and J lost 0, with 14 bases in between. As DNA, the CDR3 is TGTGCCAGTAGTATGTGGGGGGGCGAAACTAACTATGGCTACACCTTC. Translated, it gives CASSMWGGETNYGYTF.

The J gene is TRBJ2-5, the V gene TRBV7-2; a possible D gene is TRBD2 (5 bases). V lost 7 bases to trimming and J lost 5 bases, with 23 bases between them. The CDR3 has 16 amino acids. The germline V gene encodes CDR1 SGHTA and CDR2 FQGNSA. The CDR3 sequence: CASNQPIGVVGETQYF. Here the CDR3 DNA reads TGTGCCAGCAACCAACCGATCGGGGTTGTTGGGGAGACCCAGTACTTC.

Regarding this clone: Other DNA sequences of this sample code for an identical CDR3. The gene calls are TRBV2 and TRBJ2-1; D is unresolved. Germline CDR1 SNHLY, CDR2 FYNNEI. Trimming shortened V by 6 bases and J by 2 bases, and 2 bases separated the two germline ends. The CDR3 consists of 11 residues. CDR3 sequence: CASSAYNEQFF. In DNA, the CDR3 is TGTGCCAGCAGCGCCTACAATGAGCAGTTCTTC. The full variable domain, completed using reference TRBV2 and TRBJ2-1, is EPEVTQTPSHQVTQMGQEVILRCVPISNHLYFYWYRQILGQKVEFLVSFYNNEISEKSEIFDDQFSVERPDGSNFTLKIRSTKLEDSAMYFCASSAYNEQFFGPGTRLTVL.

Here the CDR3 reads CATSTANTEAFF. CDR3 DNA sequence: TGTGCCACCAGCACGGCTAACACTGAAGCTTTCTTT. This rearrangement joins TRBV15 to TRBJ1-1, with D uncertain. CDR1 and CDR2 (germline): LNHNV, YYDKDF (reference sequence). V lost 4 bases to trimming and J lost 2 bases, with 5 bases between them. This CDR3 has 12 residues.

V and J are TRBV5-4 and TRBJ2-5; D might be TRBD1 (8 bases). The V gene lost 4 bases and the J gene lost 11 bases, with 24 bases spanning the gap. Germline values: CDR1 SGHNT, CDR2 YYREEE (reference sequence). This CDR3 comprises 15 residues. The CDR3 DNA is TGTGCCAGCAGCCTTTACAGGGGGGGGAGAAATGAGCAGTACTTC. Amino acids: CASSLYRGGRNEQYF. The complete variable domain, with remaining parts taken from reference TRBV5-4 and TRBJ2-5, reads ETGVTQSPTHLIKTRGQQVTLRCSSQSGHNTVSWYQQALGQGPQFIFQYYREEENGRGNFPPRFSGLQFPNYSSELNVNALELDDSALYLCASSLYRGGRNEQYFGPGTRLLVL.